These 9 T cell receptor beta chains were all obtained from the same sample, sequenced in a study of cytomegalovirus exposure and HLA in healthy donors (dated by TCRdb to about 2017). The receptor library was made with the immunoSEQ multiplex PCR assay. For the multiplex PCR, a mixture combining 60 forward primers for TCR Vbeta segments and 13 reverse primers for TCR Jbeta segments was used. Imported from immuneACCESS, the table was reduced by TCRdb to in-frame sequences with V and J called. These copies leave out some clones; in studies compared against another copy, an unresolved V gene accounts for under half, and the cause of the remainder is not known. The sample table lists approximately 100,000 clones, about 75% of them with a count of one. The ten largest clones take up around 4.8% of the sample. What was sequenced was PBMCs. The receptors were gathered from a woman between 18 and 30 years old in good health and CMV-seropositive.

The chain couples TRBV19 to TRBJ1-5; D remains unclear. CDR1 LNHDA and CDR2 SQIVND come from the germline V gene (reference sequence). Trimming stripped 5 bases from V and 5 bases from J, with 10 bases between. The CDR3 contains 13 residues. The CDR3 loop is CASSVSTDQPQHF. The CDR3, as DNA: TGTGCCAGTAGTGTCTCTACGGATCAGCCCCAGCATTTT.

This clone was counted once. V and J are TRBV30 and TRBJ2-6; tentative D call: TRBD2 (5 bases). Trimming took 3 bases from V and 6 from J, leaving 6 bases between them. The CDR3 length is 12 residues. Germline values: CDR1 GTSNPN, CDR2 SVGIG (reference sequence). CDR3 residues: CAWSREANVLTF. The CDR3 coding sequence is TGTGCCTGGAGCCGGGAGGCCAACGTCCTGACTTTC.

This sequence joins TRBV15 and TRBJ1-5, with TRBD1 as a possible D gene (6 bases). V was cut by 3 bases and J by 0 bases, with 12 bases left in between. This CDR3 is 16 amino acids long. CDR1 is LNHNV and CDR2 is YYDKDF in the germline V gene (reference sequence). CDR3 region: CATSSRTAYSNQPQHF. CDR3 nucleotides: TGTGCCACCAGCAGCCGGACAGCTTATAGCAATCAGCCCCAGCATTTT.

This clone was detected only a few times. CDR3 in amino acids: CASSINRGYEQYF. CDR3 coding DNA: TGTGCCAGCAGCATAAACAGGGGCTACGAGCAGTACTTC. The V gene is TRBV5-6, the J gene TRBJ2-7; 7 nucleotides agree with TRBD1. In germline, CDR1 is SGHDT, CDR2 YYEEEE. This CDR3 comprises 13 residues. J gave up 3 bases and V 4 bases, and 4 bases lay outside the gene matches.

The chain employs TRBV7-8 and TRBJ2-5; no clear D. Per germline, CDR1 SGHVS and CDR2 FQNEAQ. The CDR3 length is 13 residues. Trimming took off 1 base at V and 5 bases at J, with 8 bases between the two ends. CDR3 sequence reads: CASSLGSWETQYF. The CDR3, as DNA: TGTGCCAGCAGCTTAGGGAGTTGGGAGACCCAGTACTTC.

The chain employs TRBV5-6 and TRBJ2-2; 10 nucleotides agree with TRBD1. Unmatched junction bases numbered 4, after V lost 4 bases and J lost 4 bases. From germline, CDR1 is SGHDT and CDR2 YYEEEE. The CDR3 spans 15 residues. CDR3 bases: TGTGCCAGCAGCCGGGACAGGGGTTTCACCGGGGAGCTGTTTTTT. It is translated as CASSRDRGFTGELFF.

The chain employs TRBV7-2 and TRBJ1-5; TRBD1 is a possible D gene (6 bases). Germline CDR1 reads SGHTA; CDR2 reads FQGNSA. Trimming removed 5 bases at V and 6 bases at J, with 20 bases between. This CDR3 is built from 16 residues. The CDR3: CASSITAPGTFQPQHF. In DNA form, the CDR3 reads TGTGCCAGCAGCATCACCGCCCCCGGGACATTTCAGCCCCAGCATTTT.

V usage is TRBV27 and J usage is TRBJ2-3, with 8 bases matching TRBD1. Germline V gives CDR1 MNHEY, CDR2 SMNVEV (reference sequence). The length of the CDR3 is 15 residues. V shed 5 bases and J 2 bases; nucleotides not matched to a gene: 6. Here the CDR3 DNA reads TGTGCCAGCAGTCGGACAGGGACCCTCACAGATACGCAGTATTTT. Protein: CASSRTGTLTDTQYF.

The V gene is TRBV29-1, the J gene TRBJ2-5; 11 bases are shared with TRBD2. This CDR3 is 13 amino acids long. V shed 3 bases, J shed 6 bases, and the junction held 3 bases outside the gene matches. From germline, CDR1 is SQVTM and CDR2 ANQGSEA. In nucleotides, the CDR3 is TGCAGCGTTGAGTCTAGCGGGAGGCAGACCCAGTACTTC. Translating it yields CSVESSGRQTQYF.